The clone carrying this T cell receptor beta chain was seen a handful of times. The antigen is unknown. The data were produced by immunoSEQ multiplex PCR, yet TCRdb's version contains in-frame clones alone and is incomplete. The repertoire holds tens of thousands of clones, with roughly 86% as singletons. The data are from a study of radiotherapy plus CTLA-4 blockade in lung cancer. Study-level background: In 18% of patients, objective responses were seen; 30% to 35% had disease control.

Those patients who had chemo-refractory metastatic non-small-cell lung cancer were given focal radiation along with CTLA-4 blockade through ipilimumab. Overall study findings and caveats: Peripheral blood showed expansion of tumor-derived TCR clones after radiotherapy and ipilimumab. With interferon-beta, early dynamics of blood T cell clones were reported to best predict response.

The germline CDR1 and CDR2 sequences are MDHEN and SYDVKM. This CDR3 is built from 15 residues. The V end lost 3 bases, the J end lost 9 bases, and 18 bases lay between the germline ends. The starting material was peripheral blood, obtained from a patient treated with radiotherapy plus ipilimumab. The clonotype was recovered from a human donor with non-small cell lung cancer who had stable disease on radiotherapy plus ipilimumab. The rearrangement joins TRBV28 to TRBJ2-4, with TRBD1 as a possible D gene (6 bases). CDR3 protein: CASSFSGVAMAIQYF. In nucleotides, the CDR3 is TGTGCCAGCAGTTTTTCAGGGGTCGCGATGGCCATTCAGTACTTC.